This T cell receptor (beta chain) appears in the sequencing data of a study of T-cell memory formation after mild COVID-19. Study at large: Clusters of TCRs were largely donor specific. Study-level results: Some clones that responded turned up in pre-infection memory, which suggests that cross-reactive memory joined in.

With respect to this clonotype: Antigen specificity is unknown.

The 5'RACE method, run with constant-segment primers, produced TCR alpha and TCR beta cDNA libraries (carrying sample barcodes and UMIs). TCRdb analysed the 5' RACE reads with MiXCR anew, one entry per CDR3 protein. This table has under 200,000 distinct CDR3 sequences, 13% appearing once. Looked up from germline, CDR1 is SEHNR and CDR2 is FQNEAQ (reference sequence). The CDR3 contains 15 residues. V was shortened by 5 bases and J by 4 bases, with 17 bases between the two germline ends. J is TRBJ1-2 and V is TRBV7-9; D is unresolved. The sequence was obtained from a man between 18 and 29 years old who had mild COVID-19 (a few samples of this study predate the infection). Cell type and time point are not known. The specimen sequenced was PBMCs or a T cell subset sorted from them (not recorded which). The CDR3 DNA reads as TGTGCCAGCAGCCGATTCGACTCTCCTCGCTATGGCTACACCTTC. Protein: CASSRFDSPRYGYTF.